Following are 9 T cell receptor beta chains from one sample sequenced in a study of blood T cell repertoires in COVID-19. Sequenced by immunoSEQ multiplex PCR; TCRdb stores in-frame clones only, minus some. This table has about 160,000 clones, around 78% appearing once. The sequenced sample consisted of PBMCs or T cells enriched from blood (not recorded which). The receptors were gathered from a woman aged 45-59 years who had recovered from COVID-19.

V and J are TRBV30 and TRBJ1-2, with unresolved D. The CDR3 runs 13 residues. V lost 3 bases and J lost 4, with 12 bases in between. Germline loops: CDR1 GTSNPN, CDR2 SVGIG (reference sequence). The CDR3 protein is CAWRENRGYGYTF. The CDR3 DNA follows: TGTGCCTGGAGGGAGAACCGGGGCTATGGCTACACCTTC.

The rearrangement uses TRBV11-2 and TRBJ2-2; D unresolved. The germline V gene has CDR1 SGHAT and CDR2 FQNNGV. V lost 1 base to trimming and J lost 0 bases, with 6 bases between them. This CDR3 has 15 amino acids. CDR3 nucleotide sequence: TGTGCCAGCAGCTTAGTTCCAGCGAACACCGGGGAGCTGTTTTTT. Translating gives CASSLVPANTGELFF.

The rearrangement uses TRBV27 and TRBJ2-5, with TRBD2 identical over 8 bases. The CDR3 is 14 amino acids. CDR1 is MNHEY and CDR2 is SMNVEV in the germline V gene (reference sequence). V was pared by 2 bases and J by 4 bases, with 3 bases of the junction left unmatched. The CDR3 region has the DNA TGTGCCAGCAGTTTACGGAGCGGGGGAGAGACCCAGTACTTC. It codes for CASSLRSGGETQYF.

The chain joins TRBV5-1 to TRBJ2-3, with 11 bases lining up with TRBD2. Trimming took 4 bases from V and 2 from J; bases not matched to a gene: 6. CDR3 size: 16 residues. Germline V gives CDR1 SGHRS, CDR2 YFSETQ. CDR3 DNA sequence: TGCGCCAGCAGCCCCGGGACTAGCGGTTACACAGATACGCAGTATTTT. This translates into CASSPGTSGYTDTQYF.

This chain connects TRBV4-3 to TRBJ2-1; 15 bases are a match to TRBD2. This CDR3 is built from 16 residues. Germline assignment: CDR1 LGHNA and CDR2 YSLEER. V shed 4 bases, J shed 7 bases, and the junction held 5 bases outside the gene matches. CDR3 loop: CASSLSGTSGRNEQFF. The CDR3 DNA sequence: TGCGCCAGCAGCCTATCCGGGACTAGCGGGAGGAATGAGCAGTTCTTC.

The chain uses TRBV14 and TRBJ1-2, with 7 bases lining up with TRBD1. The CDR3 spans 17 residues. J lost 0 bases, V lost 0 bases, and 7 bases had no gene match. Germline V CDR1 and CDR2: SGHDN, FVKESK. CDR3 protein: CASSQERGGRTNYGYTF. As DNA, the CDR3 is TGTGCCAGCAGCCAAGAAAGAGGGGGCAGAACTAACTATGGCTACACCTTC.

The chain is built from TRBV7-2 and TRBJ2-7; the D is unclear. Germline values: CDR1 SGHTA, CDR2 FQGNSA. This CDR3 has 13 residues. CDR3 DNA: TGTGCCAGCAGTTTAGAACAGTACTACGAGCAGTACGTC. Translation gives CASSLEQYYEQYV.

This chain links TRBV3-1 (or the pseudogene TRBV3-2) with TRBJ2-7; weak D call: TRBD2 (6 bases). Between the trimmed V and J ends, which lost 0 bases and 1 base, there was a span of 22 bases. The CDR3 is made up of 19 amino acids. Germline V gene lookup returns CDR1 LGHDT and CDR2 YNNKEL (reference sequence). The DNA of the CDR3 is TGTGCCAGCAGCCAAGAGCCCCCAGCGGGTATTGTCCAATCCTACGAGCAGTACGTC. Encoded protein: CASSQEPPAGIVQSYEQYV.

V gene TRBV12-3 or TRBV12-4 combines with J gene TRBJ2-5; D is uncertain. The CDR3 spans 12 residues. V lost 6 bases to trimming and J lost 0 bases, with 5 bases between them. The CDR3 here is CASSPNQETQYF. The CDR3 bases are TGTGCCAGCAGCCCCAACCAAGAGACCCAGTACTTC.